This TCR beta chain originates from a study of blood T cells in healthy people across ages. Study observations and caveats: Underestimates were what the diversity estimates from one million T cells were considered to be.

Trimming took 6 bases from V and 4 from J, leaving 12 bases between them. The CDR3 has 13 residues. CDR1 is ENHRY, CDR2 SYGVKD, per germline. Combining a sample-barcoded 5' primer with a J-beta primer mix, a second PCR ran for roughly 7 to 11 cycles. Each cDNA molecule was tagged by a template-switch adaptor with 12 random nucleotides. A minimum of 3 million CDR3-containing paired-end reads was obtained for each sample. In TCRdb, the 5' RACE reads were re-called with MiXCR into one record per CDR3 protein. The sample holds about 1.8 million distinct CDR3 sequences, less than 50% seen once. Concerning this clonotype: The antigen remains unidentified.

This sequence originates from a woman aged 40 to 50 in good health. The chain joins TRBV10-3 to TRBJ1-2, with D perhaps TRBD1 (5 bases). The sample consisted of blood. The CDR3 spells CAISSSQGYGYTF. As DNA, the CDR3 is TGTGCCATCAGCTCCAGTCAGGGCTATGGCTACACCTTC.